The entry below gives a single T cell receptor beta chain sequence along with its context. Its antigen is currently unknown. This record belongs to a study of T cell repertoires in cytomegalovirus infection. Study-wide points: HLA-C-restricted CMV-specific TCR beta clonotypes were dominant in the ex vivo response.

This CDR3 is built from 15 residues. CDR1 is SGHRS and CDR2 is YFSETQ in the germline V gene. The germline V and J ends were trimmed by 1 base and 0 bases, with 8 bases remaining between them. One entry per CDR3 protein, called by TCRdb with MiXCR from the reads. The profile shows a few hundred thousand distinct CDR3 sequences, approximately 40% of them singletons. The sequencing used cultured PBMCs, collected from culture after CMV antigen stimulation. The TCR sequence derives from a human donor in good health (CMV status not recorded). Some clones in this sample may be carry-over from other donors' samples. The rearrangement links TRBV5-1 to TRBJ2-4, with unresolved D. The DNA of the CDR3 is TGCGCCAGCAGCTTGCAGAACCGAGCCAAAAACATTCAGTACTTC. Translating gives CASSLQNRAKNIQYF. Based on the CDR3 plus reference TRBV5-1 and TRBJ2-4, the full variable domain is KAGVTQTPRYLIKTRGQQVTLSCSPISGHRSVSWYQQTPGQGLQFLFEYFSETQRNKGNFPGRFSGRQFSNSRSEMNVSTLELGDSALYLCASSLQNRAKNIQYFGAGTRLSVL.